These 23 T cell receptor beta chains share one sample of origin, sequenced in a study of CXCR3-negative and CXCR3-positive naive CD8 T cells. Overall study results and limits: Naive cells with CXCR3 showed TRB CDR3s that were more hydrophobic than those in CXCR3-negative naive cells.

Antigen specificity for these receptors is unknown. The libraries of TRB cDNA were constructed through 5' RACE using UMI labels. After re-calling the 5' RACE reads, TCRdb lists one entry per CDR3 protein, DNA absent. There are over 70,000 distinct CDR3 sequences in the sample, with around 0.58% held by the top ten. The sample taken for sequencing was naive CXCR3+ CD8+ T cells from blood. The subset here: CD45RO-CCR7+CD27+CD95- naive CD8+ T cells expressing CXCR3 (TNR3+). Receptors were obtained from a human donor in good health. Some clones in this sample may be carry-over from other donors' samples.

CDR3 region: CASRPPRGGNSNQPQHF. The chain recombines TRBV7-6 with TRBJ1-5; the D gene TCRdb calls, TRBD1, cannot be checked with no DNA. The CDR3 has 17 residues. The germline CDR1 and CDR2 sequences are SGHVS and FNYEAQ.

This chain links TRBV12-3 or TRBV12-4 with TRBJ1-2; TCRdb's D call, TRBD1, is unchecked because there is no DNA. The CDR3 consists of 15 residues. The CDR3 loop reads CASSSRTGGVYGYTF.

V and J are TRBV29-1 and TRBJ2-7; TCRdb outputs TRBD1, but without DNA this stays unchecked. This CDR3 comprises 13 residues. Germline V gene lookup returns CDR1 SQVTM and CDR2 ANQGSEA. CDR3 sequence reads: CSALGAPSYEQYF.

The chain is built from TRBV9 and TRBJ2-1; the TCRdb call, TRBD1, lacks DNA for checking. Germline lookup yields CDR1 SGDLS and CDR2 YYNGEE. The CDR3 contains 13 residues. The CDR3 reads CASSTTGYNEQFF. The complete variable domain, with remaining parts taken from reference TRBV9 and TRBJ2-1, reads DSGVTQTPKHLITATGQRVTLRCSPRSGDLSVYWYQQSLDQGLQFLIQYYNGEERAKGNILERFSAQQFPDLHSELNLSSLELGDSALYFCASSTTGYNEQFFGPGTRLTVL.

V and J are TRBV15 and TRBJ2-5; TCRdb gives TRBD2 as the D gene, but with no DNA this cannot be confirmed. Germline values: CDR1 LNHNV, CDR2 YYDKDF (reference sequence). The CDR3 sequence is 14 residues long. This CDR3 reads CATQSGRRRETQYF.

This clonotype is called medium-sized based on its frequency. The genes are TRBV7-7 and TRBJ2-5; TCRdb designates TRBD2, a call that cannot be tested without DNA. CDR1 SSHAT and CDR2 FNYEAQ come from the germline V gene (reference sequence). The CDR3 extends over 17 amino acids. CDR3 residues: CASSVGPGDYLRETQYF.

The chain employs TRBV7-9 and TRBJ2-1. This CDR3 is built from 11 residues. Looked up from germline, CDR1 is SEHNR and CDR2 is FQNEAQ (reference sequence). CDR3 protein: CASSLALEQFF.

The chain recombines TRBV28 with TRBJ2-7; there is no DNA to check the TCRdb D call of TRBD1. CDR3 length: 15 residues. Looked up from germline, CDR1 is MDHEN and CDR2 is SYDVKM. The CDR3 loop is CASSYGTGRPYEQYF.

The V call is TRBV6-1, the J call TRBJ2-3. Germline V gene lookup returns CDR1 MNHNS and CDR2 SASEGT. The CDR3 length is 13 residues. The CDR3: CASRAGGTDTQYF.

The J gene is TRBJ2-7, the V gene TRBV6-2 or TRBV6-3. The CDR3 covers 13 residues. In germline, CDR1 is MNHEY, CDR2 SVGEGT. CDR3 protein: CASSYSGSAEQYF.

This sequence joins TRBV6-5 and TRBJ2-7; TCRdb's D call, TRBD1, is unchecked because there is no DNA. Germline V gene lookup returns CDR1 MNHEY and CDR2 SVGAGI. CDR3 length equals 11 residues. CDR3 region: CASIVGPEIYF.

This CDR3 is CASRPDRTGELFF. The chain employs TRBV7-9 and TRBJ2-2; there is no DNA to check the TCRdb D call of TRBD1. The CDR3 has 13 residues. In germline, CDR1 is SEHNR, CDR2 FQNEAQ (reference sequence).

This chain links TRBV2 with TRBJ2-7; TCRdb gives TRBD1 as the D gene, but with no DNA this cannot be confirmed. Germline CDR1 is SNHLY and CDR2 is FYNNEI. This CDR3 region has 13 residues. This CDR3 reads CASRGQGYNEQYF.

The chain has TRBV20-1 and TRBJ2-1; TCRdb picks TRBD2, but there is no DNA to check that call. CDR1 DFQATT and CDR2 SNEGSKA come from the germline V gene (reference sequence). This CDR3 is 18 amino acids long. CDR3 sequence: CSARDYRPGLAEYNEQFF.

The rearrangement links TRBV6-6 to TRBJ2-1; TCRdb indicates TRBD1, and absent DNA this call remains unverified. The CDR3 loop spans 15 amino acids. From germline, CDR1 is MNHNY and CDR2 SVGAGI (reference sequence). The CDR3 here is CASRHQDSLYNEQFF.

The chain links TRBV10-3 to TRBJ2-1. There are 11 residues in the CDR3. Germline loops: CDR1 ENHRY, CDR2 SYGVKD. The CDR3 is CAISESQEQFF.

The chain links TRBV29-1 to TRBJ2-3. CDR1 is SQVTM, CDR2 ANQGSEA, per germline. This CDR3 is built from 13 residues. This CDR3 reads CSVVAQITDTQYF.

This chain connects TRBV5-1 to TRBJ2-7; TCRdb designates TRBD2, a call that cannot be tested without DNA. The CDR3 is made up of 20 amino acids. Germline V CDR1 and CDR2: SGHRS, YFSETQ. CDR3 residues: CASSLGGYQLSGLAAYEQYF.

This sequence joins TRBV6-5 and TRBJ1-1; the D call from TCRdb, TRBD1, cannot be confirmed without DNA. The length of the CDR3 is 14 residues. Germline-derived CDR1 and CDR2 are MNHEY and SVGAGI. The CDR3 region is CASSSGWGKTEAFF.

This chain joins TRBV3-1 and TRBJ2-5; TCRdb's D gene call, TRBD1, goes unchecked for lack of DNA. Per the germline V gene, CDR1 is LGHDT and CDR2 is YNNKEL (reference sequence). The CDR3 covers 18 residues. CDR3 region: CASSQGPGRKTIQETQYF.

The gene calls are TRBV7-9 and TRBJ2-1; the TCRdb D gene call, TRBD1, has no DNA to confirm it. Per germline, CDR1 SEHNR and CDR2 FQNEAQ (reference sequence). The CDR3 length is 14 residues. The CDR3 is CASPAPHSYNEQFF.

The J gene is TRBJ1-2, the V gene TRBV6-2 or TRBV6-3. The CDR3 consists of 12 residues. Germline CDR1 is MNHEY and CDR2 is SVGEGT. The CDR3 loop reads CASSSGGYGYTF.

The chain is built from TRBV6-2 or TRBV6-3 and TRBJ2-1; TCRdb designates TRBD2, a call that cannot be tested without DNA. The CDR3 is 17 residues long. Germline V gives CDR1 MNHEY, CDR2 SVGEGT. This CDR3 is CASSYLKGLATYNEQFF.